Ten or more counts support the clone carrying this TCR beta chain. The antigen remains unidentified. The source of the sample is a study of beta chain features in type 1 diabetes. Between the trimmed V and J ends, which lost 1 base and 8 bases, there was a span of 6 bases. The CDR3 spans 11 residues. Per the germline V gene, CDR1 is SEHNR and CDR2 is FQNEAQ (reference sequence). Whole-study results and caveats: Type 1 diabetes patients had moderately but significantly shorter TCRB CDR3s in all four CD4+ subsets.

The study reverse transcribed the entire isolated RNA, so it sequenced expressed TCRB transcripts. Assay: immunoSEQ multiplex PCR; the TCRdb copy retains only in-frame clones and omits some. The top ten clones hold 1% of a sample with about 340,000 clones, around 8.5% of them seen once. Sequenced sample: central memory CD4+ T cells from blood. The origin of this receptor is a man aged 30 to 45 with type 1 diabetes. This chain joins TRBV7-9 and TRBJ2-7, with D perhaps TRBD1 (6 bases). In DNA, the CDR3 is TGTGCCAGCAGCTTAGGGGACAAGCAGTACTTC. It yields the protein CASSLGDKQYF.